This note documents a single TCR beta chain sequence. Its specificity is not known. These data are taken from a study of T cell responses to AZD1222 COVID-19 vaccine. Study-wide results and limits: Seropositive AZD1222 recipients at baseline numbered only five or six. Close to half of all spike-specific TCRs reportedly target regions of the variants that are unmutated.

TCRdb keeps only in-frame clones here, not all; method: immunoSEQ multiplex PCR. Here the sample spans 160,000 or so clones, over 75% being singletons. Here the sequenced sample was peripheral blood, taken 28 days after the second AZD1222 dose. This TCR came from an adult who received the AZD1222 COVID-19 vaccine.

CDR3 sequence reads: CASSYSKGQETQYF. CDR3 DNA: TGTGCCAGCAGTTACTCGAAGGGTCAAGAGACCCAGTACTTC. This chain connects TRBV6-5 to TRBJ2-5; no clear D. V lost 0 bases to trimming and J lost 2 bases, with 7 bases between them. The CDR3 sequence is 14 residues long. CDR1 MNHEY and CDR2 SVGAGI come from the germline V gene.